Detailed here is one TCR beta chain. Which antigen it targets is not known. The sample holds no much larger clone one base away, and base qualities are not on file. V is cut by 3 bases and J by 2 bases, and the space between the germline ends is 6 bases. The CDR1 and CDR2 encoded by the germline V gene are SGDLS and YYNGEE. The CDR3 runs 13 residues from the cysteine to the phenylalanine. Just the 39-base CDR3 DNA is kept, in frame starting at base 1. The library was made by the immunoSEQ multiplex PCR assay. TCRdb re-hosts the immuneACCESS table, in-frame sequences only. Its copies lack some clones; in the studies checked, an unresolved V gene accounts for under half of them, and the cause for the rest is not known. This sample is represented by roughly 76,000 clones; 90% to 95% of them were singletons. The ten largest make up about 0.26% of the sample. The entry originates in a study of technical replicates of blood from a few donors (dated by TCRdb to the late 2010s).

Sequences were obtained from T cells isolated from PBMCs. The receptor comes from a human donor in good health. This sequence uses TRBV9 and TRBJ1-3, with the identity of the D gene unclear. The CDR3 is CASSAPTGNTIYF. The base sequence is TGTGCCAGCAGCGCCCCCACTGGAAACACCATATATTTT.